The 30 T cell receptor beta chains reported below all come from one sample, sequenced in a study of OX40 agonist ivuxolimab in advanced cancers. Data came from immunoSEQ multiplex PCR; TCRdb stores just in-frame clones and leaves some out. This sample has about 33,000 clones, with around 85% found just once. The sequences come from CD4+ or CD8+ T cells sorted from blood, collected in a trial of the OX40 agonist ivuxolimab. These receptors originate from an adult with an advanced solid tumor such as melanoma, head and neck, liver or kidney cancer.

The V gene is TRBV9, the J gene TRBJ2-3, with D perhaps matching TRBD2 (5 bases). Trimming cost V 4 bases and J 4 bases, with 13 bases left between them. CDR3 length: 14 amino acids. Germline V lookup: CDR1 SGDLS, CDR2 YYNGEE. For the CDR3, the DNA is TGTGCCAGCAGCCCCAACCGAGCGGCAGATACGCAGTATTTT. Its translation: CASSPNRAADTQYF.

The chain employs TRBV19 and TRBJ2-2; D not resolved. CDR3 length: 14 residues. Germline CDR1 LNHDA, CDR2 SQIVND (reference sequence). Trimming cost V 3 bases and J 3 bases, with 8 bases left between them. The CDR3 loop reads CASSIQVDTGELFF. The CDR3, as DNA: TGTGCCAGTAGTATCCAGGTAGACACCGGGGAGCTGTTTTTT.

The chain links TRBV25-1 to TRBJ1-1, with D tentatively TRBD1 (5 bases). This CDR3 is 13 amino acids long. Trimming took 3 bases from V and 7 from J, leaving 12 bases between them. The V gene's germline CDR1 is MGHDK and CDR2 SYGVNS. The CDR3 DNA is TGTGCCAGCAGTGAGGGGCCCGCCGGTGAAGCTTTCTTT. Protein product: CASSEGPAGEAFF.

CDR3 protein: CASSQDTPGTYNEQFF. The CDR3 region has the DNA TGCGCCAGCAGCCAAGACACGCCCGGTACCTACAATGAGCAGTTCTTC. V and J are TRBV4-3 and TRBJ2-1; D is uncertain. V lost 0 bases and J lost 2, with 11 bases in between. The CDR3 consists of 16 residues. Germline lookup yields CDR1 LGHNA and CDR2 YSLEER.

V gene TRBV9 combines with J gene TRBJ2-3; 12 bases are shared with TRBD2. The germline gives CDR1 SGDLS, CDR2 YYNGEE. With 0 bases clipped from V and 4 bases from J, the junction kept 3 bases outside the gene matches. The CDR3 is made up of 16 amino acids. The CDR3 loop is CASSVDLAGGADTQYF. The CDR3 DNA sequence: TGTGCCAGCAGCGTAGACCTAGCGGGAGGGGCAGATACGCAGTATTTT.

The chain couples TRBV5-1 to TRBJ2-7; D gene uncertain. Germline V gene lookup returns CDR1 SGHRS and CDR2 YFSETQ. The CDR3 extends over 15 amino acids. Deletions cut 0 bases from V and 5 bases from J, with 15 bases between. CDR3 DNA sequence: TGCGCCAGCAGCTTGGATTCCAGCCCTCTGGACGAGCAGTACTTC. This translates into CASSLDSSPLDEQYF.

The chain employs TRBV19 and TRBJ2-7, with 7 bases aligning to TRBD1. Germline CDR1 LNHDA, CDR2 SQIVND (reference sequence). Unmatched junction bases numbered 7, after V lost 8 bases and J lost 0 bases. This CDR3 region has 14 residues. CDR3 sequence: CASSSSGGSYEQYF. The CDR3 bases are TGTGCCAGTTCCTCCTCAGGGGGCTCCTACGAGCAGTACTTC.

The rearrangement uses TRBV14 and TRBJ2-2; 9 nucleotides match TRBD1. This CDR3 region has 18 residues. V shed 2 bases, J shed 1 base, and the junction held 8 bases outside the gene matches. CDR1 is SGHDN and CDR2 is FVKESK in the germline V gene. Here the CDR3 reads CASSQPRGTGRNTGELFF. In DNA form, the CDR3 reads TGTGCCAGCAGCCAACCCCGAGGGACAGGGAGGAACACCGGGGAGCTGTTTTTT.

The genes are TRBV18 and TRBJ2-7; unclear D gene. Trimming removed 3 bases from V and 2 bases from J, with 8 bases in between. The CDR3 spans 13 residues. The V gene's germline CDR1 is KGHSH and CDR2 LQKENI. For the CDR3, the DNA is TGTGCCAGCTCACCCGATAACACCTACGAGCAGTACTTC. This codes for CASSPDNTYEQYF.

The rearrangement uses TRBV11-2 and TRBJ2-5; 10 bases are a match to TRBD1. Per the germline V gene, CDR1 is SGHAT and CDR2 is FQNNGV. The CDR3 contains 12 residues. V was clipped by 5 bases and J by 11 bases; unmatched bases: 5. The CDR3 sequence is CASSGDRGAQYF. CDR3 nucleotide sequence: TGTGCCAGCAGCGGGGACAGGGGAGCGCAGTACTTC.

CDR3 sequence (DNA): TGTGCCAGCAGCTTGGGGACGTACTACGAGCAGTACTTC. As protein: CASSLGTYYEQYF. This chain links TRBV5-6 with TRBJ2-7; D is uncertain. The CDR3 length is 13 residues. Trimming shortened V by 0 bases and J by 3 bases, and 7 bases separated the two germline ends. Per germline, CDR1 SGHDT and CDR2 YYEEEE.

This clone was seen just once. The V call is TRBV7-8, the J call TRBJ1-5; 7 bases agree with TRBD1. The CDR3 is made up of 19 amino acids. J lost 2 bases, V lost 3 bases, and 16 bases had no gene match. Germline loops: CDR1 SGHVS, CDR2 FQNEAQ. The CDR3 sequence is CASSFLEHRLGQGNQPQHF. The CDR3 nucleotides are TGTGCCAGCAGCTTTCTAGAACATAGACTAGGACAGGGCAATCAGCCCCAGCATTTT.

The chain employs TRBV14 and TRBJ2-3, with D perhaps matching TRBD2 (6 bases). The CDR3 extends over 15 amino acids. V gave up 4 bases and J gave up 0 bases, with 11 bases separating them. Germline V CDR1 and CDR2: SGHDN, FVKESK. This CDR3 reads CASSLSGTSTDTQYF. The CDR3 DNA reads TGTGCCAGCAGCCTTAGCGGAACTAGCACAGATACGCAGTATTTT.

This chain uses TRBV7-9 with TRBJ2-3; TRBD2 aligns across 9 bases. The CDR3 sequence is 16 residues long. CDR1 SEHNR and CDR2 FQNEAQ come from the germline V gene (reference sequence). Losses at the gene ends were 5 bases for V and 4 bases for J; bases not matched to a gene: 10. The CDR3 DNA is TGTGCCAGCAGCCTTCGGGCTAGCGGGGAGGCAGATACGCAGTATTTT. It is translated as CASSLRASGEADTQYF.

By share, this clone ranks as medium-sized. This chain uses TRBV19 with TRBJ1-1; D possibly corresponds to TRBD1 (5 bases). Between the trimmed V and J ends, which lost 3 bases and 4 bases, there was a span of 9 bases. The germline V gene has CDR1 LNHDA and CDR2 SQIVND (reference sequence). This CDR3 spans 13 amino acids. The CDR3 protein is CASSIQGPTEAFF. CDR3 DNA: TGTGCCAGTAGTATCCAGGGACCCACTGAAGCTTTCTTT.

The chain carries TRBV27 and TRBJ2-3, with 7 bases aligning to TRBD1. The junction had 3 bases not matched to a gene; V was cut back by 3 bases and J by 6 bases. Germline CDR1 MNHEY, CDR2 SMNVEV (reference sequence). This CDR3 is 13 amino acids long. The CDR3 nucleotides read TGTGCCAGCAGTTTCCTACAGGGGGATACGCAGTATTTT. Translating gives CASSFLQGDTQYF.

The chain employs TRBV25-1 and TRBJ2-1, with D possibly called TRBD1 or TRBD2 (6 bases each). Germline V gives CDR1 MGHDK, CDR2 SYGVNS. This CDR3 contains 18 residues. Trimming took 7 bases from V and 2 from J, leaving 24 bases between them. The CDR3 region is CASIPRDTVEGTYNEQFF. The CDR3 DNA is TGTGCCAGCATCCCACGGGACACGGTGGAGGGGACCTACAATGAGCAGTTCTTC. The full variable domain, with the rest looked up from reference TRBV25-1 and TRBJ2-1, is EADIYQTPRYLVIGTGKKITLECSQTMGHDKMYWYQQDPGMELHLIHYSYGVNSTEKGDLSSESTVSRIRTEHFPLTLESARPSHTSQYLCASIPRDTVEGTYNEQFFGPGTRLTVL.

The chain is built from TRBV4-3 and TRBJ2-5; TRBD2 agrees at 10 bases. The germline gives CDR1 LGHNA, CDR2 YSLEER. The CDR3 runs to 18 residues. The V and J ends lost 0 bases and 4 bases, in that order; junction bases with no gene match: 11. CDR3 protein: CASSQDLGLAGVPETQYF. The CDR3 DNA reads TGCGCCAGCAGCCAAGATCTTGGGCTAGCGGGGGTCCCAGAGACCCAGTACTTC.

The rearrangement uses TRBV11-2 and TRBJ2-3, with D possibly TRBD2 on 6 matching bases. CDR1 is SGHAT and CDR2 is FQNNGV in the germline V gene. V gave up 1 base and J gave up 4 bases, with 9 bases separating them. This CDR3 is 14 amino acids long. The CDR3 DNA reads as TGTGCCAGCAGCTTAGTGGTAGCGGCAGATACGCAGTATTTT. It specifies CASSLVVAADTQYF.

This rearrangement joins TRBV7-3 to TRBJ2-7; D may be TRBD2 (6 bases). V was cut by 5 bases and J by 2 bases, with 16 bases left in between. This CDR3 is built from 15 residues. Looked up from germline, CDR1 is SGHTA and CDR2 is FQGTGA. The CDR3 region is CASSRSAGTTYEQYF. The CDR3 DNA sequence: TGTGCCAGCAGCCGATCGGCGGGAACTACCTACGAGCAGTACTTC. Using reference TRBV7-3 and TRBJ2-7 for the parts outside the CDR3, the full variable domain is GAGVSQTPSNKVTEKGKYVELRCDPISGHTALYWYRQSLGQGPEFLIYFQGTGAADDSGLPNDRFFAVRPEGSVSTLKIQRTERGDSAVYLCASSRSAGTTYEQYFGPGTRLTVT.

J is TRBJ2-5 and V is TRBV13, with 8 bases fitting TRBD2. Germline V gene lookup returns CDR1 PRHDT and CDR2 FYEKMQ (reference sequence). This CDR3 is 12 amino acids long. V shed 11 bases and J 8 bases; nucleotides not matched to a gene: 10. The CDR3 protein is CASRGGIRTQYF. In DNA form, the CDR3 reads TGTGCCTCCCGCGGGGGGATACGAACCCAGTACTTC.

The V call is TRBV30, the J call TRBJ2-5; 7 nucleotides match TRBD1. The V gene's germline CDR1 is GTSNPN and CDR2 SVGIG (reference sequence). The CDR3 length is 13 residues. With V trimmed by 4 bases and J by 2 bases, 4 bases remained unmatched. The DNA of the CDR3 is TGTGCCTGGACCACAGGGGCGCAAGAGACCCAGTACTTC. It codes for CAWTTGAQETQYF.

J is TRBJ2-7 and V is TRBV7-8, with 9 nucleotides matching TRBD1. Germline CDR1 SGHVS, CDR2 FQNEAQ. The trim removed 5 bases at V and 1 base at J, leaving 9 bases unmatched. This CDR3 is built from 16 residues. The DNA of the CDR3 is TGTGCCAGCAGCCACCCGGGACAGGGTGTTTCCTACGAGCAGTACTTC. Amino acid sequence: CASSHPGQGVSYEQYF.

The chain is built from TRBV7-9 and TRBJ1-4; no reliable D call. Trimming shortened V by 5 bases and J by 8 bases, and 12 bases separated the two germline ends. The CDR3 has 13 amino acids. CDR1 is SEHNR and CDR2 is FQNEAQ in the germline V gene (reference sequence). As DNA, the CDR3 is TGTGCCAGCAGCCGGACGACCGGCGAAAAACTGTTTTTT. Translation: CASSRTTGEKLFF.

The CDR3 region is CASSPPRGLFSSYEQYF. The CDR3 DNA reads as TGTGCCAGCTCACCACCCAGGGGGCTATTTAGCTCCTACGAGCAGTACTTC. The V and J genes are TRBV18 and TRBJ2-7; 8 positions agree with TRBD1. V was clipped by 0 bases and J by 0 bases; unmatched bases: 7. The CDR3 contains 17 residues. Germline assignment: CDR1 KGHSH and CDR2 LQKENI.

The V call is TRBV6-5, the J call TRBJ2-7; the match to TRBD2 covers 8 bases. CDR1 is MNHEY, CDR2 SVGAGI, per germline. Unmatched junction bases numbered 6, after V lost 3 bases and J lost 2 bases. The CDR3 is 15 amino acids. CDR3 sequence reads: CASSYVTSATYEQYF. The CDR3 nucleotides are TGTGCCAGCAGTTATGTGACTAGCGCCACCTACGAGCAGTACTTC.

The chain recombines TRBV19 with TRBJ1-1; a weak D match, TRBD1 (5 bases). With 3 bases removed from V and 6 bases from J, the gap between germline ends came to 5 bases. In germline, CDR1 is LNHDA, CDR2 SQIVND (reference sequence). The CDR3 is 11 amino acids. In DNA form, the CDR3 reads TGTGCCAGTAGTATGGGGGCTGAAGCTTTCTTT. Encoded protein: CASSMGAEAFF.

This rearrangement joins TRBV7-8 to TRBJ1-5, with D possibly being TRBD1 (6 bases). Germline values: CDR1 SGHVS, CDR2 FQNEAQ. This CDR3 is built from 16 residues. V was pared by 5 bases and J by 1 base, with 15 bases between. CDR3 protein: CASSPWGPSSNQPQHF. DNA of the CDR3: TGTGCCAGCAGCCCATGGGGGCCCTCGAGCAATCAGCCCCAGCATTTT.

The gene calls are TRBV6-5 and TRBJ2-7; D might be TRBD2 (5 bases). This CDR3 has 14 residues. Germline V lookup: CDR1 MNHEY, CDR2 SVGAGI. Deletions cut 9 bases from V and 6 bases from J, with 21 bases between. As DNA, the CDR3 is TGTGCCAGTAAAAGCGAAGGAGGTTTCTCCGAGCAGTACTTC. Protein: CASKSEGGFSEQYF.

The V and J genes are TRBV6-4 and TRBJ1-2; 9 positions match TRBD1. CDR3 length equals 13 residues. Trimming removed 0 bases from V and 7 bases from J; junction bases left unmatched: 0. The germline V gene has CDR1 MRHNA and CDR2 SNTAGT. The CDR3 here is CASSDSDRGGYTF. The CDR3 nucleotides read TGTGCCAGCAGTGACTCGGACAGGGGTGGCTACACCTTC.